This TCR beta chain is from a study of blood T cells in healthy people across ages. Combining a sample-barcoded 5' primer with a J-beta primer mix, a second PCR ran for roughly 7 to 11 cycles. Each cDNA molecule carried a tag from a template-switch adaptor that contained 12 random nucleotides. TCRdb ran MiXCR on the 5' RACE reads and lists one entry per CDR3 protein. The sample holds 1.2 million to 1.5 million distinct CDR3 sequences, approximately 60% seen once. Peripheral blood from each donor was collected in a volume of about 10 milliliters. Per individual sample, total RNA of at least 6 micrograms was extracted. There are many counts of this clonotype. The sample comprised blood. The receptor's source is a young man in good health.

CDR3 DNA sequence: TGTGCCAGCAGTTTGGGCGCATCCTACGAGCAGTACTTC. Encoded protein: CASSLGASYEQYF. This chain joins TRBV7-2 and TRBJ2-7, with D hard to call. Germline V gene lookup returns CDR1 SGHTA and CDR2 FQGNSA. Trimming left V 6 bases short and J 1 base short, with 10 bases between. The CDR3 contains 13 residues. The variable domain in full, with the rest retrieved from reference TRBV7-2 and TRBJ2-7, is GAGVSQSPSNKVTEKGKDVELRCDPISGHTALYWYRQSLGQGLEFLIYFQGNSAPDKSGLPSDRFSAERTGGSVSTLTIQRTQQEDSAVYLCASSLGASYEQYFGPGTRLTVT.